The next 17 T cell receptor beta chains were all read from a single sample in a study of response to subunit inactivated influenza vaccine. TCRdb passed the RT-PCR reads through MiXCR, listing each CDR3 protein once. The sample has 150,000 to 200,000 distinct CDR3 sequences; around a tenth are singletons. Sequencing used CD8+ T cells sorted from PBMCs, obtained 23 months after vaccination. All receptors come from a man in his fifties or sixties who received an inactivated influenza vaccine.

This clonotype has just a few counts. V and J are TRBV4-3 and TRBJ2-7; possibly TRBD1 for D (7 bases). The CDR3 extends over 15 amino acids. Trimming cost V 1 base and J 1 base, with 11 bases left between them. The V gene's germline CDR1 is LGHNA and CDR2 YSLEER. CDR3 protein: CASSQVQGGSYEQYF. CDR3 nucleotides: TGCGCCAGCAGCCAAGTTCAGGGGGGTTCCTACGAGCAGTACTTC.

The V gene is TRBV2, the J gene TRBJ2-1; D uncertain. This CDR3 has 11 residues. CDR1 SNHLY and CDR2 FYNNEI come from the germline V gene. The V gene lost 8 bases and the J gene lost 3 bases, with 5 bases spanning the gap. The CDR3 reads CASYNYNEQFF. The CDR3, as DNA: TGTGCCAGCTATAACTACAATGAGCAGTTCTTC.

In its sample, this clonotype was seen a few times. The rearrangement links TRBV6-1 to TRBJ1-2; D remains unclear. The CDR3 loop spans 13 amino acids. Germline CDR1 reads MNHNS; CDR2 reads SASEGT. Trimming stripped 6 bases from V and 8 bases from J, with 16 bases between. The CDR3 protein is CASSLGGASGYTF. In DNA, the CDR3 is TGTGCCAGCAGCTTGGGTGGCGCTAGCGGCTACACCTTC.

J is TRBJ1-1 and V is TRBV12-3 or TRBV12-4, with a possible D match to TRBD1 (5 bases). V was pared by 2 bases and J by 4 bases, with 23 bases between. The length of the CDR3 is 18 residues. In DNA, the CDR3 is TGTGCCAGCAGTTTATGGGCCTTCCGACGTGCGGGGGGCACTGAAGCTTTCTTT. Translation: CASSLWAFRRAGGTEAFF.

The genes are TRBV20-1 and TRBJ2-7; TRBD2 aligns across 10 bases. Trimming cost V 0 bases and J 0 bases; bases outside gene matches: 2. The CDR3 runs 15 residues. The V gene's germline CDR1 is DFQATT and CDR2 SNEGSKA (reference sequence). The CDR3 region is CSARELAGSSYEQYF. The DNA of the CDR3 is TGCAGTGCTAGAGAACTAGCGGGGAGCTCCTACGAGCAGTACTTC.

This clonotype was counted a single time. V is TRBV2 and J is TRBJ2-5; the D is unclear. Germline CDR1 SNHLY, CDR2 FYNNEI. Trimming removed 0 bases at V and 5 bases at J, with 25 bases between. The CDR3 extends over 19 amino acids. CDR3 sequence reads: CASSEASARFGFYTETQYF. Written as DNA, the CDR3 is TGTGCCAGCAGTGAAGCATCGGCCCGCTTCGGGTTTTATACGGAGACCCAGTACTTC.

At least ten counts were recorded for this clonotype. The chain has TRBV4-3 and TRBJ2-3; D ambiguous. Trimming took off 0 bases at V and 1 base at J, with 11 bases between the two ends. Germline V gives CDR1 LGHNA, CDR2 YSLEER. The CDR3 is 16 amino acids. The CDR3 sequence: CASSQDWPQGTDTQYF. The CDR3 bases are TGCGCCAGCAGCCAAGATTGGCCTCAAGGCACAGATACGCAGTATTTT.

V usage is TRBV9 and J usage is TRBJ2-1; D uncertain. Per germline, CDR1 SGDLS and CDR2 YYNGEE. Trimming took 0 bases from V and 8 from J, leaving 9 bases between them. This CDR3 contains 13 residues. CDR3 region: CASSVGATDEQFF. In nucleotides, the CDR3 is TGTGCCAGCAGCGTAGGGGCTACGGATGAGCAGTTCTTC.

This clonotype was observed many times. The chain uses TRBV6-6 and TRBJ2-7, with no clear D. Germline loops: CDR1 MNHNY, CDR2 SVGAGI (reference sequence). This CDR3 is built from 13 residues. V was trimmed by 2 bases and J by 1 base, leaving 6 bases between them. CDR3 sequence: CASSYRQSYEQYF. The CDR3 DNA sequence: TGTGCCAGCAGTTACCGCCAATCCTACGAGCAGTACTTC.

This clonotype has ten or more counts. The chain is built from TRBV5-1 and TRBJ2-7, with D possibly matching TRBD1 (5 bases). The germline V gene has CDR1 SGHRS and CDR2 YFSETQ. V shed 0 bases and J shed 4 bases, with 8 bases lying between them. CDR3 length: 13 amino acids. CDR3 region: CASSLGRQYEQYF. CDR3 coding DNA: TGCGCCAGCAGCTTGGGTAGACAGTACGAGCAGTACTTC.

V usage is TRBV7-8 and J usage is TRBJ1-3, with 9 bases that match TRBD1. The CDR3 loop spans 16 amino acids. The germline V gene has CDR1 SGHVS and CDR2 FQNEAQ. J was trimmed by 0 bases and V by 4 bases; bases with no gene match: 4. The CDR3 DNA follows: TGTGCCAGCAGCTCGAGGACAGGGGCCTCTGGAAACACCATATATTTT. Protein: CASSSRTGASGNTIYF.

This clonotype has only a few counts. The J gene is TRBJ2-1, the V gene TRBV7-9; D not resolved. Per germline, CDR1 SEHNR and CDR2 FQNEAQ (reference sequence). CDR3 length equals 16 residues. The V end lost 1 base, the J end lost 3 bases, and 13 bases lay between the germline ends. This chain's CDR3 is CASSLEVQDYYNEQFF. CDR3 bases: TGTGCCAGCAGCTTAGAAGTCCAGGATTACTACAATGAGCAGTTCTTC.

This clonotype has a handful of counts. V gene TRBV7-9 combines with J gene TRBJ1-5, with 8 bases fitting TRBD1. Germline CDR1 reads SEHNR; CDR2 reads FQNEAQ (reference sequence). The CDR3 contains 16 residues. The junction had 3 bases not matched to a gene; V was cut back by 1 base and J by 1 base. CDR3 nucleotides: TGTGCCAGCAGCTTAGGGACAGGGTCGAGCAATCAGCCCCAGCATTTT. This encodes CASSLGTGSSNQPQHF. The whole variable domain, remainder taken from reference TRBV7-9 and TRBJ1-5, is DTGVSQNPRHKITKRGQNVTFRCDPISEHNRLYWYRQTLGQGPEFLTYFQNEAQLEKSRLLSDRFSAERPKGSFSTLEIQRTEQGDSAMYLCASSLGTGSSNQPQHFGDGTRLSIL.

This clonotype occurred many times. The chain has TRBV10-3 and TRBJ2-3; D is possibly TRBD1 or TRBD2 (5 bases each). V lost 0 bases to trimming and J lost 2 bases, with 9 bases between them. Looked up from germline, CDR1 is ENHRY and CDR2 is SYGVKD. This CDR3 is 15 amino acids long. CDR3 in amino acids: CAISESGESTDTQYF. CDR3 in DNA: TGTGCCATCAGTGAGTCGGGGGAATCCACAGATACGCAGTATTTT.

This clonotype was seen more than once but under ten times. The gene calls are TRBV6-5 and TRBJ2-5; weak D call: TRBD1 (6 bases). The CDR3 extends over 12 amino acids. V was trimmed by 8 bases and J by 13 bases, leaving 20 bases between them. Germline values: CDR1 MNHEY, CDR2 SVGAGI. The CDR3 DNA reads as TGTGCCAGCGGCCCGGACAGTCTCGCACGGTACTTC. Its translation: CASGPDSLARYF.

The gene calls are TRBV11-2 and TRBJ2-5; the match to TRBD1 covers 10 bases. The trim removed 0 bases at V and 4 bases at J, leaving 11 bases unmatched. This CDR3 contains 18 residues. Germline CDR1 reads SGHAT; CDR2 reads FQNNGV. The CDR3 loop reads CASSLDRGQGEILETQYF. The CDR3 bases are TGTGCCAGCAGCTTAGATCGTGGACAGGGGGAAATCTTAGAGACCCAGTACTTC.

This clonotype has more than one count but fewer than ten. The chain links TRBV28 to TRBJ2-2; 13 nucleotides line up with TRBD2. V trimming: 6 bases; J trimming: 0 bases; junction bases outside the gene matches: 4. The CDR3 length is 17 residues. Germline V CDR1 and CDR2: MDHEN, SYDVKM. CDR3 nucleotides: TGTGCCAGCAGATGGGGACTAGCGGGACCGAACACCGGGGAGCTGTTTTTT. Translation gives CASRWGLAGPNTGELFF.